Listed here are 9 T cell receptor beta chains from one sample, sequenced in a study of blood T cell repertoires in COVID-19. Assay: immunoSEQ multiplex PCR; the TCRdb copy retains only in-frame clones and omits some. The sample comprises more than 60,000 clones, roughly 86% of which are singletons, and about 9.4% rests with the top ten. The specimen was peripheral blood. These receptors were obtained from a man in his sixties with acute or convalescent COVID-19.

This chain joins TRBV5-4 and TRBJ1-1, with D unresolved. Germline V gene data show CDR1 as SGHNT and CDR2 as YYREEE (reference sequence). This CDR3 spans 14 amino acids. Between the trimmed V and J ends, which lost 1 base and 4 bases, there was a span of 11 bases. The CDR3: CASSLPGRGTEAFF. In nucleotides, the CDR3 is TGTGCCAGCAGCTTGCCGGGGAGAGGCACTGAAGCTTTCTTT.

The rearrangement links TRBV27 to TRBJ1-1, with 9 bases that match TRBD1. CDR1 MNHEY and CDR2 SMNVEV come from the germline V gene (reference sequence). The CDR3 runs to 14 residues. Unmatched junction bases numbered 5, after V lost 5 bases and J lost 4 bases. CDR3 nucleotides: TGTGCCAGCAGTATACAGGGGGCAGTCACTGAAGCTTTCTTT. The encoded protein is CASSIQGAVTEAFF.

V is TRBV15 and J is TRBJ2-3; 7 bases fit TRBD2. Germline values: CDR1 LNHNV, CDR2 YYDKDF (reference sequence). The CDR3 totals 13 residues. V lost 5 bases and J lost 4; bases outside the gene matches: 3. For the CDR3, the DNA is TGTGCCACCAGCTCCCGGGGGGCAGATACGCAGTATTTT. The encoded protein is CATSSRGADTQYF.

The gene calls are TRBV6-6 and TRBJ1-5; 8 positions match TRBD1. The CDR3 sequence is 15 residues long. Trimming took 0 bases from V and 4 from J; bases not matched to a gene: 2. The germline gives CDR1 MNHNY, CDR2 SVGAGI (reference sequence). The CDR3 nucleotides are TGTGCCAGCAGTTACTCAGGACAGGGAAATCAGCCCCAGCATTTT. It translates to CASSYSGQGNQPQHF.

The CDR3 spells CATSTSGNIDEQFF. For the CDR3, the DNA is TGTGCCACTTCGACTAGCGGGAACATCGATGAGCAGTTCTTC. J is TRBJ2-1 and V is TRBV6-6, with 11 bases that match TRBD2. The CDR3 is 14 amino acids. V was clipped by 10 bases and J by 8 bases; unmatched bases: 10. In germline, CDR1 is MNHNY, CDR2 SVGAGI (reference sequence).

The V call is TRBV5-1, the J call TRBJ1-2; D not resolved. The germline V gene encodes CDR1 SGHRS and CDR2 YFSETQ. With 1 base removed from V and 0 bases from J, the gap between germline ends came to 10 bases. CDR3 size: 15 residues. As DNA, the CDR3 is TGCGCCAGCAGCTTGTCCGGTTTAGCTAACTATGGCTACACCTTC. Its protein is CASSLSGLANYGYTF.

This sequence joins TRBV3-1 (or the pseudogene TRBV3-2) and TRBJ1-1; 8 bases are shared with TRBD1. The germline gives CDR1 LGHDT, CDR2 YNNKEL (reference sequence). CDR3 length: 14 amino acids. V was pared by 5 bases and J by 4 bases, with 6 bases of the junction left unmatched. CDR3 sequence: CASSSAGGGTEAFF. The CDR3 coding sequence is TGTGCCAGCAGCTCGGCAGGGGGCGGCACTGAAGCTTTCTTT.

The V gene is TRBV24-1, the J gene TRBJ2-1; 10 bases fit TRBD2. CDR3 length: 16 amino acids. V lost 6 bases and J lost 7; bases outside the gene matches: 11. The germline V gene has CDR1 KGHDR and CDR2 SFDVKD. The DNA for the CDR3 is TGTGCCACCAGTTCCAGCGGGGGGGCCTCTCGTAATGAGCAGTTCTTC. Translating it yields CATSSSGGASRNEQFF.

The chain links TRBV6-5 to TRBJ2-5, with D possibly matching TRBD1 (6 bases). CDR1 MNHEY and CDR2 SVGAGI come from the germline V gene. The germline V and J ends were trimmed by 6 bases and 4 bases, with 15 bases remaining between them. The CDR3 sequence is 14 residues long. The CDR3 reads CASSLQGRAETQYF. The CDR3 DNA sequence: TGTGCCAGCAGCTTACAGGGTAGGGCAGAGACCCAGTACTTC.